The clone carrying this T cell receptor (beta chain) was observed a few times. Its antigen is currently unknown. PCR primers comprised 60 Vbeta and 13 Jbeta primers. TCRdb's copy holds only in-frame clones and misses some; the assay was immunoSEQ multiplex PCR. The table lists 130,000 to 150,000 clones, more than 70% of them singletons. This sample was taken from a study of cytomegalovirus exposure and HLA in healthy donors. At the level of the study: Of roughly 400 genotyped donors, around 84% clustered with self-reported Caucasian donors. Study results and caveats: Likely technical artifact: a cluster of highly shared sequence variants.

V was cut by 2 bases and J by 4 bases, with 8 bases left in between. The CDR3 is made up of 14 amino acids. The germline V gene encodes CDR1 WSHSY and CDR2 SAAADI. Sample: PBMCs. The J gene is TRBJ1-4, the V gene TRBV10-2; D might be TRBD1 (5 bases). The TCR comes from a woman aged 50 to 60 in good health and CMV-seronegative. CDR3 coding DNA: TGCGCCAGCAGTGAGAGGGGTTATAATGAAAAACTGTTTTTT. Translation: CASSERGYNEKLFF.